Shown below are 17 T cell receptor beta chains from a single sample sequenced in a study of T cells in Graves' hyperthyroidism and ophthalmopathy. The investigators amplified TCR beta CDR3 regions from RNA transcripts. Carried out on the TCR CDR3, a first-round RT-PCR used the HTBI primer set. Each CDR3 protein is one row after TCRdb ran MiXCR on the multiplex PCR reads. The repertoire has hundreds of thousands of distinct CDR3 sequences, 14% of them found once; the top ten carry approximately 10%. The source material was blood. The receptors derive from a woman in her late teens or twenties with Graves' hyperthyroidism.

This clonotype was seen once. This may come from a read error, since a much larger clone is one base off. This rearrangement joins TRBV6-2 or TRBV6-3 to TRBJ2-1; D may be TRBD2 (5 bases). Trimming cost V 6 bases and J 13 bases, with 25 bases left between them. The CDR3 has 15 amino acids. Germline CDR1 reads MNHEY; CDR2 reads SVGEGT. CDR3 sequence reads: CASRSAASPSETQFF. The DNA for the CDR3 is TGTGCCAGCAGGTCAGCGGCATCTCCCTCAGAGACCCAGTTCTTC.

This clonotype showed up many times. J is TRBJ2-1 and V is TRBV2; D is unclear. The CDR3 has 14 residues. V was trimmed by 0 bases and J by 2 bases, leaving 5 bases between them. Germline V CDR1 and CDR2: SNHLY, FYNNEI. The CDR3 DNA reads TGTGCCAGCAGTGAAGCGCTAGCCTACAATGAGCAGTTCTTC. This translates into CASSEALAYNEQFF.

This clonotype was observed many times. DNA of the CDR3: TGTGCCAGCAGCTTAGATGGTCTTGAGGGAGTCGATGAGCAGTTCTTC. Translation: CASSLDGLEGVDEQFF. The chain couples TRBV11-3 to TRBJ2-1, with D maybe TRBD2 (5 bases). The germline V and J ends were trimmed by 0 bases and 8 bases, with 17 bases remaining between them. The CDR3 has 16 amino acids. Germline CDR1 reads SGHNT; CDR2 reads YENEEA.

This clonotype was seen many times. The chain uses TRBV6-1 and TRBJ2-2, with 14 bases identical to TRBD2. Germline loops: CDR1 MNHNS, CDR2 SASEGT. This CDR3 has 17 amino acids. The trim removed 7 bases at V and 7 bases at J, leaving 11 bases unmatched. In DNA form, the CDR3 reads TGTGCCAGCATCACACCGGGACTAGCGGGAGCGGGCGGGGAGCTGTTTTTT. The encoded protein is CASITPGLAGAGGELFF.

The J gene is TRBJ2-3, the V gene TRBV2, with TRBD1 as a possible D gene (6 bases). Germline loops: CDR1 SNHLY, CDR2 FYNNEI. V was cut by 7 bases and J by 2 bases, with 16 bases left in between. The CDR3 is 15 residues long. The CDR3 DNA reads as TGTGCCAGCACCCAAGGACAGACGAACACAGATACGCAGTATTTT. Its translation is CASTQGQTNTDTQYF.

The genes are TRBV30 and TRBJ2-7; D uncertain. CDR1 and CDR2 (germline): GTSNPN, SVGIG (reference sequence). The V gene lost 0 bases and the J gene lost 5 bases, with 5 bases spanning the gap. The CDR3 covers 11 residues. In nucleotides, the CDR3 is TGTGCCTGGAGTGTCTGGAACGAGCAGTACTTC. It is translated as CAWSVWNEQYF.

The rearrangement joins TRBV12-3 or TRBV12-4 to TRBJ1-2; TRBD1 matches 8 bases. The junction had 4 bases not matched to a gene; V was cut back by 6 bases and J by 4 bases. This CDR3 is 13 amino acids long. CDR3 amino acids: CASRHTGGYGYTF. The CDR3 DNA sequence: TGTGCCAGCAGGCACACAGGGGGCTATGGCTACACCTTC.

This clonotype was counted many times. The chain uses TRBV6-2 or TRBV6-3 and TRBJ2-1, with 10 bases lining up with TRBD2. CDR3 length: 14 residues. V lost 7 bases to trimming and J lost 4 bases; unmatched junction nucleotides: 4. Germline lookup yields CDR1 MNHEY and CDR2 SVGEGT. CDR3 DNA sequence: TGTGCCAGCACCGGGACTAGCGCATACAATGAGCAGTTCTTC. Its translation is CASTGTSAYNEQFF.

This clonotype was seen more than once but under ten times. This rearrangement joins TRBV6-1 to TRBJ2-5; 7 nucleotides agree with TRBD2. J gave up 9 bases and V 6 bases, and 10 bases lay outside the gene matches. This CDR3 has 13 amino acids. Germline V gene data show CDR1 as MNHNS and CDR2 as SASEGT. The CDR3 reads CASRRPGGGAQYF. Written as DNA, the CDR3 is TGTGCCAGCAGGCGCCCCGGTGGGGGGGCCCAGTACTTC.

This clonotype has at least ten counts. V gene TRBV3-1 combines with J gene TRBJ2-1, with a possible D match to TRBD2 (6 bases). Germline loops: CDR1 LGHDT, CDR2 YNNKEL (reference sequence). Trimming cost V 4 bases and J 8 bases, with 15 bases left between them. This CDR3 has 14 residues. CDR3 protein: CASSPGLGGDEQFF. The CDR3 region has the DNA TGTGCCAGCAGCCCGGGACTGGGAGGCGATGAGCAGTTCTTC.

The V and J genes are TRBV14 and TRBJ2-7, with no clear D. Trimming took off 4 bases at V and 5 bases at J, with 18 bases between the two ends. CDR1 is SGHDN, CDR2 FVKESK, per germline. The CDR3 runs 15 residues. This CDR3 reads CASSRTGLWAHEQYF. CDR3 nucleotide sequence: TGTGCCAGCAGCCGGACGGGTTTGTGGGCCCACGAGCAGTACTTC.

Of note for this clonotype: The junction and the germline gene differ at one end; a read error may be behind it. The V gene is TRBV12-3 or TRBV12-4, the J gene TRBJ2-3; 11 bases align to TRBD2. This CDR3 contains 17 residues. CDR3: CASSPPGLAVLTDTQYF. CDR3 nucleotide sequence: TGTGCCAGCAGTCCCCCGGGACTAGCGGTACTCACAGATACGCAATATTTT.

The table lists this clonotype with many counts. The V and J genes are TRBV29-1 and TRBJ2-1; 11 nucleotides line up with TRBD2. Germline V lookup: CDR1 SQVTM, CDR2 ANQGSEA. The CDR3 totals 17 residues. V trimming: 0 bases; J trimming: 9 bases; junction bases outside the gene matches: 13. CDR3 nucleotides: TGCAGCGTTGAAGAACCGCTCTCTAGCGGGAGGTTCTTTGAGCAGTTCTTC. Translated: CSVEEPLSSGRFFEQFF.

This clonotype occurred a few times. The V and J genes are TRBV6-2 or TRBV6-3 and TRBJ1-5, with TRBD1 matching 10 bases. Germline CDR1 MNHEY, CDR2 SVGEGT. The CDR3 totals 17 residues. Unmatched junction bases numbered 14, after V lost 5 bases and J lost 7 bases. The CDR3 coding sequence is TGTGCCAGCAGTGCGAGACAGGGGGCGAAACTTCAACAGCCCCAGCATTTT. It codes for CASSARQGAKLQQPQHF.

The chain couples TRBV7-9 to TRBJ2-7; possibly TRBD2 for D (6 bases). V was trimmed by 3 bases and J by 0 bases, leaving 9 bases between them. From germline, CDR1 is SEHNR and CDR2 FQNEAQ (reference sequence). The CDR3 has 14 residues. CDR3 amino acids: CASSFRDFSYEQYF. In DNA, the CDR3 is TGTGCCAGCAGCTTCCGGGACTTCTCCTACGAGCAGTACTTC.

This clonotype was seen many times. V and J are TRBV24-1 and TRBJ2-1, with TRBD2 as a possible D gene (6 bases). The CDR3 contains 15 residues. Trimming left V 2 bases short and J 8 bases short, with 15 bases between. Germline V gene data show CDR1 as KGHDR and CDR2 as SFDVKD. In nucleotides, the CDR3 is TGTGCCACCAGTGATTCGAGGGAGGTCGGGCATGAGCAGTTCTTC. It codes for CATSDSREVGHEQFF.

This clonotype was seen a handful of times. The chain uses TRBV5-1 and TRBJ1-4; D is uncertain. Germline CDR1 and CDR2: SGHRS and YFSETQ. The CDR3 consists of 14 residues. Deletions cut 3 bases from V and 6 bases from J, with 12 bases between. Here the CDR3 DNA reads TGCGCCAGCAGCTCAGAGCCCGGGGATGAAAAACTGTTTTTT. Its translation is CASSSEPGDEKLFF.